The 6 T cell receptor beta chains below all came from one sample that was sequenced in a study of cytomegalovirus exposure and HLA in healthy donors (dated by TCRdb to about 2017). Libraries were made using the immunoSEQ multiplex PCR assay. Held by TCRdb, this immuneACCESS table contains in-frame sequences only and omits some clones. Under half of the omission traces to an unresolved V gene where checked; the cause of the rest is unknown. Counted in this sample were 150,000 or so clones; around 90% of them appeared once. 5.5% to 7% of the sample comes from the top ten. Material for sequencing was PBMCs. These receptors all stem from a woman aged 25-40 years in good health and CMV-seropositive.

The chain employs TRBV27 and TRBJ2-1; TRBD2 is a possible D gene (5 bases). CDR3 size: 18 residues. The germline V and J ends were trimmed by 4 bases and 8 bases, with 27 bases remaining between them. CDR1 is MNHEY, CDR2 SMNVEV, per germline (reference sequence). CDR3 in amino acids: CASSSHYGLSDPFYEQFF. The CDR3, as DNA: TGTGCCAGCAGTTCACACTATGGACTGAGCGACCCCTTTTATGAGCAGTTCTTC.

The chain combines TRBV2 with TRBJ1-2; no reliable D call. Trimming stripped 2 bases from V and 11 bases from J, with 15 bases between. The CDR3 contains 13 residues. In germline, CDR1 is SNHLY, CDR2 FYNNEI. The CDR3 DNA is TGTGCCAGCAGTGAAACTGGCGGTAGAGGTTACACCTTC. Its translation: CASSETGGRGYTF.

This rearrangement joins TRBV7-9 to TRBJ2-3, with D unclear. Trimming pared 3 bases from V and 2 bases from J, leaving 12 bases between. This CDR3 spans 15 amino acids. CDR1 SEHNR and CDR2 FQNEAQ come from the germline V gene (reference sequence). CDR3 bases: TGTGCCAGCAGCTTGGCTAGTTCCATCACAGATACGCAGTATTTT. Residues: CASSLASSITDTQYF.

The rearrangement uses TRBV5-4 and TRBJ2-1, with TRBD2 matching 11 bases. This CDR3 is 18 amino acids long. Trimming at V came to 0 bases and at J to 0 bases, leaving 5 bases not matched to a gene. The germline gives CDR1 SGHNT, CDR2 YYREEE (reference sequence). CDR3 region: CASSLGLAGTSSYNEQFF. The CDR3 bases are TGTGCCAGCAGCTTGGGACTAGCGGGAACCAGCTCCTACAATGAGCAGTTCTTC.

The chain uses TRBV19 and TRBJ2-7; D not certain. V was cut by 6 bases and J by 2 bases, with 14 bases left in between. This CDR3 comprises 14 residues. CDR1 is LNHDA, CDR2 SQIVND, per germline (reference sequence). The CDR3 DNA reads TGTGCCAGTAGCAAATACGACACCGCCTACGAGCAGTACTTC. Translating it yields CASSKYDTAYEQYF.

The chain joins TRBV13 to TRBJ2-6; D perhaps matches TRBD1 (6 bases). There are 14 residues in the CDR3. CDR1 is PRHDT and CDR2 is FYEKMQ in the germline V gene (reference sequence). Trimming took 6 bases from V and 4 from J, leaving 10 bases between them. CDR3 residues: CASSSGAGANVLTF. DNA of the CDR3: TGTGCCAGCAGTTCAGGGGCCGGGGCCAACGTCCTGACTTTC.